The 32 T cell receptor beta chains presented below share a single source sample, sequenced in a study of regulatory T cells in long-lasting Graves disease. Time point here: persistent/refractory GD, antithyroid drugs over 5 years with positive TRAb. The authors made the TCR library using RNA they extracted from PBMCs. The authors built TCR beta libraries using iRepertoire HTBI primers and Arm-PCR of CDR3 regions. Each CDR3 protein is one row after TCRdb ran MiXCR on the multiplex PCR reads. The table shows 350,000 to 500,000 distinct CDR3 sequences, with approximately 22% occurring only once. The sequencing here drew on peripheral blood mononuclear cells (PBMCs), taken when the disease was refractory, from a patient treated with antithyroid drugs. The receptor source for this set is a female donor with Graves disease.

As to this clonotype: A single base separates this from a much larger clone, so it may be a read error. The V call is TRBV12-3 or TRBV12-4, the J call TRBJ1-3; 7 positions match TRBD1. The CDR3 loop spans 15 amino acids. V shed 6 bases, J shed 0 bases, and the junction held 5 bases outside the gene matches. CDR3 amino acids: CASRSGQLSGNTIYF. The CDR3 bases are TGTGCCAGCAGATCGGGACAGCTCTCTGGAAACACCATATATTTT.

This clonotype appeared a few times. The genes are TRBV7-9 and TRBJ2-1, with 7 bases aligning to TRBD2. The CDR3 contains 20 residues. CDR1 is SEHNR, CDR2 FQNEAQ, per germline (reference sequence). V shed 1 base and J 2 bases; nucleotides not matched to a gene: 17. This chain's CDR3 is CASSLGLGGWGEGPYNEQFF. For the CDR3, the DNA is TGTGCCAGCAGCTTAGGGCTTGGAGGGTGGGGGGAGGGCCCCTACAATGAGCAGTTCTTC.

This clonotype was picked up a small number of times. This chain connects TRBV28 to TRBJ2-7, with D perhaps matching TRBD2 (6 bases). CDR3 length: 15 amino acids. CDR1 and CDR2 (germline): MDHEN, SYDVKM. Trimming removed 5 bases at V and 5 bases at J, with 19 bases between. As DNA, the CDR3 is TGTGCCAGCAGTACCAGGGCGGGGATCAGCGACGAGCAGTACTTC. Translation gives CASSTRAGISDEQYF.

This chain connects TRBV4-2 to TRBJ2-5; maybe TRBD1 (6 bases). Looked up from germline, CDR1 is LGHNA and CDR2 is YNFKEQ. The germline V and J ends were trimmed by 4 bases and 5 bases, with 14 bases remaining between them. This CDR3 spans 14 amino acids. The CDR3 protein is CASSRGRVPETQYF. The DNA of the CDR3 is TGTGCCAGCAGCCGGGGGCGAGTGCCCGAGACCCAGTACTTC.

The rearrangement uses TRBV30 and TRBJ1-3; D not certain. This CDR3 contains 14 residues. The V and J ends lost 4 bases and 0 bases respectively, with 10 bases between them. Per the germline V gene, CDR1 is GTSNPN and CDR2 is SVGIG (reference sequence). In nucleotides, the CDR3 is TGTGCCTGGACGCCCGACAACTCTGGAAACACCATATATTTT. As protein: CAWTPDNSGNTIYF.

The J gene is TRBJ2-5, the V gene TRBV12-3 or TRBV12-4, with 8 bases lining up with TRBD1. V was clipped by 10 bases and J by 4 bases; unmatched bases: 8. The CDR3 loop spans 13 amino acids. CDR3 sequence: CATAGGEIETQYF. The CDR3 DNA reads as TGTGCCACTGCAGGGGGCGAGATAGAGACCCAGTACTTC.

The chain uses TRBV2 and TRBJ2-1; TRBD2 aligns across 8 bases. In germline, CDR1 is SNHLY, CDR2 FYNNEI. CDR3 length equals 13 residues. J was trimmed by 6 bases and V by 7 bases; bases with no gene match: 5. CDR3 region: CASTGGGVNEQFF. CDR3 bases: TGTGCCAGCACCGGGGGGGGGGTCAATGAGCAGTTCTTC.

In this sample, this clonotype turned up many times. V is TRBV5-5 and J is TRBJ2-5; TRBD1 or TRBD2 may be the D gene (5 bases each). Germline CDR1 reads SGHKS; CDR2 reads YYEKEE (reference sequence). Trimming cost V 4 bases and J 5 bases, with 12 bases left between them. The CDR3 contains 13 residues. The CDR3 nucleotides read TGTGCCAGCAGCAGGGGAAGGAGGGAGACCCAGTACTTC. Its translation: CASSRGRRETQYF. Complete variable domain (other parts from reference TRBV5-5 and TRBJ2-5): DAGVTQSPTHLIKTRGQQVTLRCSPISGHKSVSWYQQVLGQGPQFIFQYYEKEERGRGNFPDRFSARQFPNYSSELNVNALLLGDSALYLCASSRGRRETQYFGPGTRLLVL.

This clonotype appeared many times. This chain joins TRBV28 and TRBJ2-7, with D possibly TRBD2 on 5 matching bases. CDR1 and CDR2 (germline): MDHEN, SYDVKM. Trimming cost V 1 base and J 4 bases, with 20 bases left between them. The CDR3 consists of 17 residues. The CDR3 DNA is TGTGCCAGCAGTTTATCGAGCGGCCCCGCTGGGAGATACGAGCAGTACTTC. Translating it yields CASSLSSGPAGRYEQYF.

The V call is TRBV6-5, the J call TRBJ2-7; 7 nucleotides agree with TRBD1. The V and J ends lost 0 bases and 7 bases, in that order; junction bases with no gene match: 9. The length of the CDR3 is 15 residues. Per germline, CDR1 MNHEY and CDR2 SVGAGI. The CDR3 reads CASSYSIDRDREQYF. CDR3 sequence (DNA): TGTGCCAGCAGTTACTCGATAGACAGGGATCGGGAGCAGTACTTC.

The chain joins TRBV20-1 to TRBJ2-7, with TRBD2 matching 7 bases. Germline CDR1 is DFQATT and CDR2 is SNEGSKA (reference sequence). After removal of 5 bases from V and 4 bases from J, the junction contained 11 bases not matched to a gene. The CDR3 spans 14 residues. The CDR3 is CSAATSATVYEQYF. The DNA for the CDR3 is TGCAGTGCTGCCACTAGCGCAACAGTATACGAGCAGTACTTC.

This clonotype came up a few times. This rearrangement joins TRBV29-1 to TRBJ2-7, with D possibly TRBD2 on 5 matching bases. In germline, CDR1 is SQVTM, CDR2 ANQGSEA. The CDR3 contains 12 residues. The ends were cut back, 3 bases at V and 5 bases at J, with 11 bases in the middle. Here the CDR3 DNA reads TGCAGCGTTGATGAGGGTAACCACGAGCAGTACTTC. Translating gives CSVDEGNHEQYF.

The sample holds a few counts of this clonotype. The DNA of the CDR3 is TGTGCCAGCAGCGTGGCCGAGGGAGGCTCTGGCTCCTACGAGCAGTACTTC. Translation gives CASSVAEGGSGSYEQYF. This chain links TRBV7-9 with TRBJ2-7, with D perhaps TRBD2 (6 bases). Trimming shortened V by 5 bases and J by 0 bases, and 20 bases separated the two germline ends. This CDR3 spans 17 amino acids. Germline values: CDR1 SEHNR, CDR2 FQNEAQ (reference sequence).

The sample holds many counts of this clonotype. V is TRBV2 and J is TRBJ1-5; no clear D. The CDR3 is made up of 13 amino acids. Trimming shortened V by 7 bases and J by 4 bases, and 11 bases separated the two germline ends. Per germline, CDR1 SNHLY and CDR2 FYNNEI. DNA for the CDR3: TGTGCCAGCAAGGTGGATCAGAATCAGCCCCAGCATTTT. It codes for CASKVDQNQPQHF.

This clonotype was detected a few times. This sequence joins TRBV2 and TRBJ2-4; 14 nucleotides agree with TRBD2. The CDR3 length is 17 residues. Unmatched junction bases numbered 8, after V lost 4 bases and J lost 6 bases. Germline V gene sequence: CDR1 SNHLY, CDR2 FYNNEI. The CDR3 sequence: CASSGGTSGSSGNIQYF. CDR3 in DNA: TGTGCCAGCAGTGGGGGGACTAGCGGGAGTTCTGGAAACATTCAGTACTTC.

J is TRBJ2-5 and V is TRBV20-1, with a tentative D call TRBD2 (6 bases). Trimming left V 4 bases short and J 4 bases short, with 19 bases between. Germline V gives CDR1 DFQATT, CDR2 SNEGSKA (reference sequence). The CDR3 has 15 amino acids. The CDR3, as DNA: TGCAGTGCTACCCGACCCGGACTAACGAGAGAGACCCAGTACTTC. This sequence encodes CSATRPGLTRETQYF.

This chain links TRBV4-2 with TRBJ2-7, with 10 bases that match TRBD1. This CDR3 comprises 15 residues. In germline, CDR1 is LGHNA, CDR2 YNFKEQ. V trimming: 4 bases; J trimming: 5 bases; junction bases outside the gene matches: 8. CDR3 loop: CASSPHGQGGNEQYF. The CDR3 nucleotides read TGTGCCAGCAGCCCCCATGGACAGGGGGGGAACGAGCAGTACTTC.

Only a few counts were recorded for this clonotype. The J gene is TRBJ1-1, the V gene TRBV19; 11 positions agree with TRBD1. In germline, CDR1 is LNHDA, CDR2 SQIVND (reference sequence). V lost 5 bases to trimming and J lost 1 base; unmatched junction nucleotides: 6. This CDR3 has 16 residues. The CDR3 DNA sequence: TGTGCCAGTAGTCCACGGACAGGGGGCCGGAACACTGAAGCTTTCTTT. Translated: CASSPRTGGRNTEAFF. The variable domain in full, completed from reference TRBV19 and TRBJ1-1, reads DGGITQSPKYLFRKEGQNVTLSCEQNLNHDAMYWYRQDPGQGLRLIYYSQIVNDFQKGDIAEGYSVSREKKESFPLTVTSAQKNPTAFYLCASSPRTGGRNTEAFFGQGTRLTVV.

The chain recombines TRBV30 with TRBJ2-7; D might be TRBD1 or TRBD2, each matching 7 bases. CDR3 length: 15 amino acids. The germline V and J ends were trimmed by 3 bases and 2 bases, with 17 bases remaining between them. Germline assignment: CDR1 GTSNPN and CDR2 SVGIG (reference sequence). This CDR3 reads CAWRQQGRVTYEQYF. The DNA for the CDR3 is TGTGCCTGGAGACAACAGGGGAGGGTCACCTACGAGCAGTACTTC. The variable domain in full, with the rest retrieved from reference TRBV30 and TRBJ2-7, is SQTIHQWPATLVQPVGSPLSLECTVEGTSNPNLYWYRQAAGRGLQLLFYSVGIGQISSEVPQNLSASRPQDRQFILSSKKLLLSDSGFYLCAWRQQGRVTYEQYFGPGTRLTVT.

At least ten counts were recorded for this clonotype. V is TRBV29-1 and J is TRBJ2-7; weak D call: TRBD1 (5 bases). Deletions cut 6 bases from V and 2 bases from J, with 11 bases between. The CDR3 loop spans 12 amino acids. Germline values: CDR1 SQVTM, CDR2 ANQGSEA. The CDR3 coding sequence is TGCAGCGTCGTAACAGGCGCCTACGAGCAGTACTTC. It specifies CSVVTGAYEQYF.

A note on this clonotype: This could be a read error, since a much larger clone is one nucleotide away. This chain joins TRBV12-3 or TRBV12-4 and TRBJ1-1; D is ambiguous. The CDR3 loop spans 13 amino acids. In nucleotides, the CDR3 is TGTGCCAGCAATTTAAACAAATGGACTGAAGCTTTCTTT. Translating it yields CASNLNKWTEAFF.

The V and J genes are TRBV10-3 and TRBJ2-7; D is unresolved. The V and J ends lost 0 bases and 3 bases respectively, with 6 bases between them. The CDR3 extends over 13 amino acids. From germline, CDR1 is ENHRY and CDR2 SYGVKD. CDR3 sequence reads: CAISESLGYEQYF. The CDR3 DNA reads as TGTGCCATCAGTGAGTCCCTCGGCTACGAGCAGTACTTC.

In its sample, this clonotype was seen many times. The genes are TRBV5-4 and TRBJ2-7; D unclear. Trimming shortened V by 1 base and J by 3 bases, and 14 bases separated the two germline ends. CDR3 length: 15 residues. Germline V lookup: CDR1 SGHNT, CDR2 YYREEE (reference sequence). The CDR3 reads CASSLFNEPNYEQYF. In nucleotides, the CDR3 is TGTGCCAGCAGCTTGTTTAACGAACCGAACTACGAGCAGTACTTC.

This clonotype was counted many times. V gene TRBV28 combines with J gene TRBJ1-6; D possibly corresponds to TRBD1 (6 bases). Trimming took 7 bases from V and 3 from J, leaving 10 bases between them. The CDR3 runs 14 residues. The germline gives CDR1 MDHEN, CDR2 SYDVKM. This CDR3 is CASTGGHYNSPLHF. DNA of the CDR3: TGTGCCAGCACGGGGGGACACTATAATTCACCCCTCCACTTT. The full variable domain, with the rest looked up from reference TRBV28 and TRBJ1-6, is DVKVTQSSRYLVKRTGEKVFLECVQDMDHENMFWYRQDPGLGLRLIYFSYDVKMKEKGDIPEGYSVSREKKERFSLILESASTNQTSMYLCASTGGHYNSPLHFGNGTRLTVT.

J is TRBJ2-3 and V is TRBV20-1; D is unresolved. Germline assignment: CDR1 DFQATT and CDR2 SNEGSKA (reference sequence). V gave up 4 bases and J gave up 4 bases, with 18 bases separating them. The CDR3 totals 15 residues. The CDR3 nucleotides are TGCAGTGCTACCTACCACCCTATTGACGCAGATACGCAGTATTTT. Translating it yields CSATYHPIDADTQYF.

At least ten counts were recorded for this clonotype. The chain employs TRBV6-2 or TRBV6-3 and TRBJ2-5; tentatively, D is TRBD1 or TRBD2 (6 bases each). Germline-derived CDR1 and CDR2 are MNHEY and SVGEGT. This CDR3 is 13 amino acids long. V was trimmed by 5 bases and J by 7 bases, leaving 14 bases between them. CDR3 residues: CASSEGRGGTQYF. The CDR3 DNA reads as TGTGCCAGCAGTGAGGGCAGGGGAGGGACCCAGTACTTC.

The chain carries TRBV12-3 or TRBV12-4 and TRBJ2-2; weak D call: TRBD2 (5 bases). This CDR3 contains 12 residues. Trimming stripped 10 bases from V and 9 bases from J, with 15 bases between. The CDR3 region has the DNA TGTGCCATCCCGGGGTCACGGCGGGAGCTGTTTTTT. Translated: CAIPGSRRELFF.

This clonotype has ten or more counts. This chain links TRBV12-3 or TRBV12-4 with TRBJ1-1; TRBD1 matches at 10 bases. V gave up 5 bases and J gave up 6 bases; unmatched junction bases: 9. There are 15 residues in the CDR3. The CDR3 bases are TGTGCCAGCAGTCAATTGACAGGGGGCATCCCTGAAGCTTTCTTT. Translated, it gives CASSQLTGGIPEAFF.

This clonotype was detected many times. The chain links TRBV7-8 to TRBJ2-2; the match to TRBD1 covers 8 bases. Germline CDR1 SGHVS, CDR2 FQNEAQ. The CDR3 is 13 residues long. Unmatched junction bases numbered 1, after V lost 5 bases and J lost 5 bases. The DNA for the CDR3 is TGTGCCAGCAGCGACAGGGGAACCGGGGAGCTGTTTTTT. This gives the protein CASSDRGTGELFF.

V gene TRBV19 combines with J gene TRBJ1-5, with 8 bases lining up with TRBD1. The CDR3 contains 18 residues. Germline V lookup: CDR1 LNHDA, CDR2 SQIVND (reference sequence). Germline trimming cut 4 bases from V and 1 base from J; bases unmatched to any gene: 12. CDR3 bases: TGTGCCAGTAGTAAAGCCGGGACAGGTACCTCCAGCAATCAGCCCCAGCATTTT. The encoded protein is CASSKAGTGTSSNQPQHF.

This clonotype was detected many times. The genes are TRBV25-1 and TRBJ1-2, with no clear D. The CDR3 has 14 residues. The V gene's germline CDR1 is MGHDK and CDR2 SYGVNS. Trimming stripped 1 base from V and 3 bases from J, with 9 bases between. The CDR3 DNA reads TGTGCCAGCAGTGAATTGGGGATGTACTATGGCTACACCTTC. Translating gives CASSELGMYYGYTF.

This clonotype was observed many times. This chain connects TRBV30 to TRBJ1-6; 7 bases match TRBD1. The length of the CDR3 is 13 residues. The trim removed 3 bases at V and 7 bases at J, leaving 3 bases unmatched. Germline CDR1 and CDR2: GTSNPN and SVGIG (reference sequence). CDR3 nucleotides: TGTGCCTGGAGCGGACAGGCGAATTCACCCCTCCACTTT. This gives the protein CAWSGQANSPLHF.